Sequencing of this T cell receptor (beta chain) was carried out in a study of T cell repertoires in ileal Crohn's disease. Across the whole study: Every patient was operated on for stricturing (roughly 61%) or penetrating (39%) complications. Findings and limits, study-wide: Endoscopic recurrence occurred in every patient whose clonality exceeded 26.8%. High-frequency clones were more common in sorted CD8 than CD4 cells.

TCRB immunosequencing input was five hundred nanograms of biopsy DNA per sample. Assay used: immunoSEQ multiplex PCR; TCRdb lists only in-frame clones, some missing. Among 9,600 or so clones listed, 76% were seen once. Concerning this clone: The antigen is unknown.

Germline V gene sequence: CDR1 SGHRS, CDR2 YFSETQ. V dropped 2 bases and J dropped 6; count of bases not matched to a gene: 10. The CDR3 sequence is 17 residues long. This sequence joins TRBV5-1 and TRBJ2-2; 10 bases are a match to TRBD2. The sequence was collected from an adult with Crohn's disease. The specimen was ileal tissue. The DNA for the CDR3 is TGCGCCAGCAGCTTATATTCTAGCGGGAGTGGTTCCGGGGAGCTGTTTTTT. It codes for CASSLYSSGSGSGELFF.